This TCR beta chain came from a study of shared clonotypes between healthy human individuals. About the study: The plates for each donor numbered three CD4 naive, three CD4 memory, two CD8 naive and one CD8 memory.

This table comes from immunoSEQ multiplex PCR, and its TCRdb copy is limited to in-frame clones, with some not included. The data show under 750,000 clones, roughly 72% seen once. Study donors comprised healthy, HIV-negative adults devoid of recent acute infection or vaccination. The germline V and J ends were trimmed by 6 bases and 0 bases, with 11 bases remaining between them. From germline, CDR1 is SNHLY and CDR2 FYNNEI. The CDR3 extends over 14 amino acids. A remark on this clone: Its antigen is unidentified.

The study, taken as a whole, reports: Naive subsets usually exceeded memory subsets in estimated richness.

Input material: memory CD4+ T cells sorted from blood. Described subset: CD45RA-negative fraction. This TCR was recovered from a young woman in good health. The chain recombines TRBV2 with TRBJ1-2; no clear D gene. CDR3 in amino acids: CASRAEVTNYGYTF. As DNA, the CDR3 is TGTGCCAGCAGGGCAGAGGTCACTAACTATGGCTACACCTTC.